The 5 T cell receptor beta chains listed next were all sequenced from one sample in a study of blood T cells in healthy people across ages. The use of a sample-barcoded 5' primer and a J-beta primer mix characterized a second PCR of 7 to 11 cycles. Using its own MiXCR run on the 5' RACE reads, TCRdb lists one record per CDR3 protein. The sample holds about 1,500,000 distinct CDR3 sequences, approximately 38% seen once. Sequencing was carried out using blood. All receptors come from a young woman in good health.

This chain connects TRBV4-1 to TRBJ1-2; no definite D call. The CDR3 is 16 amino acids. Trimming removed 0 bases from V and 3 bases from J, with 14 bases in between. The germline V gene has CDR1 MGHRA and CDR2 YSYEKL. CDR3 amino acids: CASSQDGTVLDYGYTF. DNA for the CDR3: TGCGCCAGCAGCCAAGATGGAACAGTGCTCGACTATGGCTACACCTTC.

This clonotype was seen a handful of times. The chain combines TRBV5-6 with TRBJ2-5; 10 nucleotides line up with TRBD1. The CDR3 consists of 15 residues. The germline CDR1 and CDR2 sequences are SGHDT and YYEEEE. Losses at the gene ends were 1 base for V and 4 bases for J; bases not matched to a gene: 4. The CDR3 protein is CASSLRRTGGETQYF. CDR3 DNA: TGTGCCAGCAGCTTGCGTCGGACAGGGGGAGAGACCCAGTACTTC.

The chain joins TRBV10-3 to TRBJ2-3; no clear D. Germline V CDR1 and CDR2: ENHRY, SYGVKD. The ends were cut back, 5 bases at V and 5 bases at J, with 26 bases in the middle. CDR3 size: 18 residues. CDR3 nucleotide sequence: TGTGCCATCAGTAGCAAGATAGTAGGGCAGGCTGGGAAAGATACGCAGTATTTT. It yields the protein CAISSKIVGQAGKDTQYF.

There are a few counts of this clonotype. This chain connects TRBV29-1 to TRBJ2-1; 9 nucleotides line up with TRBD1. The trim removed 7 bases at V and 2 bases at J, leaving 3 bases unmatched. There are 13 residues in the CDR3. Per the germline V gene, CDR1 is SQVTM and CDR2 is ANQGSEA. CDR3 sequence reads: CSAGDRAYNEQFF. The CDR3 DNA is TGCAGCGCCGGGGACAGGGCCTACAATGAGCAGTTCTTC.

The chain combines TRBV6-1 with TRBJ2-1; weak D call: TRBD2 (6 bases). The CDR3 loop spans 14 amino acids. Germline V CDR1 and CDR2: MNHNS, SASEGT. V was clipped by 5 bases and J by 5 bases, with 13 bases between them. This CDR3 reads CASSKLALNNEQFF. The CDR3 coding sequence is TGTGCCAGCAGTAAACTAGCTCTAAACAATGAGCAGTTCTTC.